A single sample is the source of the 19 T cell receptor beta chains below, sequenced in a study of cytomegalovirus exposure and HLA in healthy donors. The PCR ran on 60 Vbeta and 13 Jbeta primers. Assay: immunoSEQ multiplex PCR; the TCRdb copy retains only in-frame clones and omits some. The sample consists of 90,000 to 150,000 clones, about 8.6% of them appearing once. What was sequenced was PBMCs. The receptors originated from a woman in her thirties or forties in good health and CMV-seropositive.

The J gene is TRBJ1-2, the V gene TRBV7-6, with 9 positions matching TRBD1. The J segment lost 3 bases and the V segment lost 1 base, leaving 9 bases of the junction unmatched. Looked up from germline, CDR1 is SGHVS and CDR2 is FNYEAQ. The CDR3 loop spans 17 amino acids. CDR3 DNA: TGTGCCAGCAGCTTAGGAACGGGGGACAGGGTGTACTATGGCTACACCTTC. It translates to CASSLGTGDRVYYGYTF.

The table lists this clone with a few counts. J is TRBJ2-6 and V is TRBV30; 7 bases align to TRBD1. V was clipped by 2 bases and J by 0 bases; unmatched bases: 10. CDR1 is GTSNPN, CDR2 SVGIG, per germline (reference sequence). This CDR3 has 18 residues. This CDR3 reads CAWSFRDSTFSGANVLTF. As DNA, the CDR3 is TGTGCCTGGAGTTTCCGGGACAGCACCTTCTCTGGGGCCAACGTCCTGACTTTC. The variable domain in full, completed from reference TRBV30 and TRBJ2-6, reads SQTIHQWPATLVQPVGSPLSLECTVEGTSNPNLYWYRQAAGRGLQLLFYSVGIGQISSEVPQNLSASRPQDRQFILSSKKLLLSDSGFYLCAWSFRDSTFSGANVLTFGAGSRLTVL.

This chain connects TRBV6-1 to TRBJ2-3; D gene unclear. Trimming cost V 6 bases and J 3 bases, with 4 bases left between them. Germline V gives CDR1 MNHNS, CDR2 SASEGT. This CDR3 has 11 residues. CDR3: CASSQTDTQYF. For the CDR3, the DNA is TGTGCCAGCAGCCAGACAGATACGCAGTATTTT.

This clone has a handful of counts. This chain uses TRBV7-9 with TRBJ1-1; 8 nucleotides match TRBD1. The CDR3 totals 13 residues. CDR1 is SEHNR, CDR2 FQNEAQ, per germline (reference sequence). V shed 0 bases and J 10 bases; nucleotides not matched to a gene: 4. CDR3 nucleotide sequence: TGTGCCAGCAGCTTAGCGGCAGGGGGCTTAGCTTTCTTT. This codes for CASSLAAGGLAFF. Based on the CDR3 plus reference TRBV7-9 and TRBJ1-1, the full variable domain is DTGVSQNPRHKITKRGQNVTFRCDPISEHNRLYWYRQTLGQGPEFLTYFQNEAQLEKSRLLSDRFSAERPKGSFSTLEIQRTEQGDSAMYLCASSLAAGGLAFFGQGTRLTVV.

This clone was counted only a few times. The chain couples TRBV30 to TRBJ1-1; maybe TRBD1 (5 bases). Trimming pared 3 bases from V and 8 bases from J, leaving 19 bases between. The CDR3 runs 14 residues. CDR1 and CDR2 from the germline V gene are GTSNPN and SVGIG (reference sequence). The CDR3 here is CAWRGGTTGIEAFF. In DNA form, the CDR3 reads TGTGCCTGGAGGGGGGGAACAACAGGTATCGAAGCTTTCTTT.

This clone was detected a few times. The chain combines TRBV5-1 with TRBJ2-5, with D possibly TRBD1 on 6 matching bases. The CDR3 runs 16 residues. Trimming removed 4 bases at V and 0 bases at J, with 16 bases between. Per the germline V gene, CDR1 is SGHRS and CDR2 is YFSETQ. This chain's CDR3 is CASSANRALYQETQYF. The DNA for the CDR3 is TGCGCCAGCAGCGCAAACAGGGCCTTGTACCAAGAGACCCAGTACTTC.

This clone has a handful of counts. The rearrangement uses TRBV10-3 and TRBJ1-1; D remains ambiguous. V shed 6 bases and J shed 1 base, with 12 bases lying between them. CDR1 and CDR2 (germline): ENHRY, SYGVKD. CDR3 length equals 14 residues. CDR3 sequence reads: CAISQTNTNTEAFF. For the CDR3, the DNA is TGTGCCATCAGCCAAACAAATACGAACACTGAAGCTTTCTTT.

This clone was counted between two and nine times. The chain links TRBV5-1 to TRBJ2-7; TRBD1 agrees at 7 bases. Germline loops: CDR1 SGHRS, CDR2 YFSETQ. The CDR3 totals 16 residues. The V gene end was trimmed by 2 bases and the J gene end by 3 bases; junction bases not matched to a gene: 11. In DNA form, the CDR3 reads TGCGCCAGCAGCTTTGGACCAGACAGGGACGACTACGAGCAGTACTTC. Translation gives CASSFGPDRDDYEQYF.

This clone was detected a few times. J is TRBJ2-6 and V is TRBV5-1; D gene ambiguous. Trimming removed 7 bases from V and 0 bases from J, with 14 bases in between. Germline values: CDR1 SGHRS, CDR2 YFSETQ. The CDR3 totals 16 residues. The CDR3 here is CASSIDGASGANVLTF. CDR3 nucleotide sequence: TGCGCCAGCTCTATAGACGGAGCCTCTGGGGCCAACGTCCTGACTTTC.

This clone was observed a handful of times. This rearrangement joins TRBV5-6 to TRBJ1-4, with D tentatively TRBD1 (5 bases). Germline V CDR1 and CDR2: SGHDT, YYEEEE. The CDR3 length is 14 residues. V was pared by 0 bases and J by 7 bases, with 10 bases between. CDR3: CASSLGQGFEKLFF. The DNA for the CDR3 is TGTGCCAGCAGCTTGGGCCAGGGATTTGAAAAACTGTTTTTT.

This clone was seen a handful of times. The V gene is TRBV5-1, the J gene TRBJ2-7, with 8 positions matching TRBD1. In germline, CDR1 is SGHRS, CDR2 YFSETQ. After removal of 4 bases from V and 3 bases from J, the junction contained 12 bases not matched to a gene. CDR3 length: 16 residues. Here the CDR3 DNA reads TGCGCCAGCAGCCTGGCCCGGGGACAGGCAATCTACGAGCAGTACTTC. Translation: CASSLARGQAIYEQYF.

The sample holds a few counts of this clone. This chain uses TRBV5-1 with TRBJ2-1, with 7 bases matching TRBD1. Trimming at V came to 4 bases and at J to 1 base, leaving 5 bases not matched to a gene. From germline, CDR1 is SGHRS and CDR2 YFSETQ. The CDR3 loop spans 15 amino acids. The CDR3: CASSPGTVSYNEQFF. The DNA of the CDR3 is TGCGCCAGCAGCCCCGGGACAGTTTCCTACAATGAGCAGTTCTTC.

The chain has TRBV5-8 and TRBJ2-5; 9 bases are shared with TRBD1. The V gene end was trimmed by 3 bases and the J gene end by 1 base; junction bases not matched to a gene: 7. Germline V lookup: CDR1 SGHTS, CDR2 YDEGEE. The CDR3 is 16 amino acids. The CDR3 here is CASSWGQGSGQETQYF. The CDR3 DNA is TGTGCCAGCAGCTGGGGACAGGGTAGCGGCCAAGAGACCCAGTACTTC. Filled out from reference TRBV5-8 and TRBJ2-5, the complete variable domain reads EAGVTQSPTHLIKTRGQQATLRCSPISGHTSVYWYQQALGLGLQFLLWYDEGEERNRGNFPPRFSGRQFPNYSSELNVNALELEDSALYLCASSWGQGSGQETQYFGPGTRLLVL.

V usage is TRBV7-9 and J usage is TRBJ1-5, with D uncertain. The CDR3 length is 15 residues. V lost 4 bases to trimming and J lost 8 bases, with 18 bases between them. Germline CDR1 SEHNR, CDR2 FQNEAQ (reference sequence). CDR3 amino acids: CASSSDWGSGEPQHF. The CDR3 nucleotides are TGTGCCAGCAGCTCGGACTGGGGTTCAGGAGAGCCCCAGCATTTT.

The chain uses TRBV5-1 and TRBJ2-5; 7 bases fit TRBD2. Germline loops: CDR1 SGHRS, CDR2 YFSETQ. V trimming: 4 bases; J trimming: 2 bases; junction bases outside the gene matches: 11. This CDR3 contains 16 residues. CDR3 amino acids: CASSLTLVGGQETQYF. CDR3 nucleotides: TGCGCCAGCAGCCTAACACTAGTGGGGGGGCAAGAGACCCAGTACTTC.

The CDR3 reads CASSLGQGAPYEQYF. In nucleotides, the CDR3 is TGCGCCAGCAGCTTGGGACAGGGAGCACCCTACGAGCAGTACTTC. The V gene is TRBV5-1, the J gene TRBJ2-7; 7 nucleotides match TRBD1. The V gene end was trimmed by 0 bases and the J gene end by 2 bases; junction bases not matched to a gene: 5. In germline, CDR1 is SGHRS, CDR2 YFSETQ. This CDR3 has 15 amino acids.

The chain has TRBV5-6 and TRBJ1-2; tentatively, D is TRBD1 (6 bases). V lost 2 bases and J lost 6, with 17 bases in between. CDR1 SGHDT and CDR2 YYEEEE come from the germline V gene. The CDR3 has 15 residues. The CDR3: CASSFIQGVVDGYTF. In DNA form, the CDR3 reads TGTGCCAGCAGCTTTATACAGGGAGTCGTCGATGGCTACACCTTC.

This clone was observed a handful of times. DNA of the CDR3: TGTGCCAGCAGCTTTCACAGGGGTAACAATCAGCCCCAGCATTTT. Protein product: CASSFHRGNNQPQHF. The J gene is TRBJ1-5, the V gene TRBV5-6; 7 bases match TRBD1. The junction had 5 bases not matched to a gene; V was cut back by 2 bases and J by 3 bases. Germline V gene data show CDR1 as SGHDT and CDR2 as YYEEEE. This CDR3 comprises 15 residues.

This clone turned up a few times. The V gene is TRBV7-9, the J gene TRBJ2-3; 7 bases are shared with TRBD1. Germline loops: CDR1 SEHNR, CDR2 FQNEAQ (reference sequence). CDR3 length: 18 residues. The J segment lost 0 bases and the V segment lost 2 bases, leaving 11 bases of the junction unmatched. CDR3 sequence reads: CASSLYGQATESTDTQYF. CDR3 DNA: TGTGCCAGCAGCTTATACGGACAGGCGACCGAAAGCACAGATACGCAGTATTTT.